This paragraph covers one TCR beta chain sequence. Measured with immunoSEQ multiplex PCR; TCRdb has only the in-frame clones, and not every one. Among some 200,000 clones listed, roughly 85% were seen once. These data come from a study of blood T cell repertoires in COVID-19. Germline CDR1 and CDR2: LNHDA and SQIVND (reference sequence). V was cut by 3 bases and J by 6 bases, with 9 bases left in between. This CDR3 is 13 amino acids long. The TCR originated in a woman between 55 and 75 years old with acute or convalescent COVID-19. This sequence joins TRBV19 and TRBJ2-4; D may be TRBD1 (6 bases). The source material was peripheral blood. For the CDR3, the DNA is TGTGCCAGTAGTATCCAACAGGGAAACATTCAGTACTTC. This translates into CASSIQQGNIQYF.